This is a list of T cell receptor beta chains from one sample in a study of blood T cell repertoires in COVID-19. Profiling relied on immunoSEQ multiplex PCR, and the TCRdb table lists in-frame clones only, not all of them. The sample holds 350,000 or so clones, approximately 91% seen once. Sequencing used PBMCs or T cells enriched from blood (not recorded which). The source of these receptors is a woman aged 25 to 39 who had been exposed to COVID-19. Both conserved end residues are part of each CDR3. The D gene is left open where the match is weak. A clone size is listed for some rows: how often the clone was seen (once, few, many), or a class if it is expanded.

NA	TRBV19	TRBJ1-5	NA	CASSTQGDQPQHF	TGTGCCAGTAGTACACAGGGAGATCAGCCCCAGCATTTT
NA	TRBV6-5	TRBJ2-2	NA	CASSSVTGELFF	TGTGCCAGCAGTTCCGTCACCGGGGAGCTGTTTTTT
NA	TRBV19	TRBJ2-1	NA	CASSIAQTDYNEQFF	TGTGCCAGTAGTATAGCCCAGACTGACTACAATGAGCAGTTCTTC
once	TRBV9	TRBJ2-1	TRBD1	CASSVADRGYLDEQFF	TGTGCCAGCAGCGTGGCGGACAGGGGTTATCTCGATGAGCAGTTCTTC
NA	TRBV19	TRBJ2-3	TRBD2	CASSTSGRAFTDTQYF	TGTGCCAGTAGTACTAGCGGGAGGGCGTTCACAGATACGCAGTATTTT
NA	TRBV14	TRBJ1-1	NA	CASSQAGAGVNTEAFF	TGTGCCAGCAGCCAAGCCGGGGCAGGGGTGAACACTGAAGCTTTCTTT
NA	TRBV5-1	TRBJ1-2	NA	CASSQRNAEGYTF	TGCGCCAGCAGCCAACGGAACGCGGAAGGCTACACCTTC
NA	TRBV28	TRBJ2-2	TRBD2	CASRPGTSVPGELFF	TGTGCCAGCAGACCCGGGACTAGCGTCCCCGGGGAGCTGTTTTTT
NA	TRBV12-5	TRBJ2-3	NA	CASQGEVPGELDTQYF	TGTGCTAGTCAGGGGGAGGTACCGGGAGAGTTAGATACGCAGTATTTT
NA	TRBV7-3	TRBJ2-1	TRBD2	CASSLTAGGNEQFF	TGTGCCAGCAGCTTAACAGCGGGAGGGAATGAGCAGTTCTTC
NA	TRBV24-1	TRBJ1-5	NA	CATSEMRSNQPQHF	TGTGCCACCAGTGAAATGCGAAGCAATCAGCCCCAGCATTTT
NA	TRBV6-4	TRBJ2-3	NA	CASSVRAGSTDTQYF	TGTGCCAGCAGTGTGAGGGCGGGAAGCACAGATACGCAGTATTTT
NA	TRBV7-9	TRBJ2-5	NA	CASSSFPEETQYF	TGTGCCAGCAGCTCTTTCCCCGAAGAGACCCAGTACTTC
NA	TRBV6-5	TRBJ2-6	NA	CASSYSRAGANVLTF	TGTGCCAGCAGTTACAGCAGGGCCGGGGCCAACGTCCTGACTTTC
few	TRBV6-1	TRBJ2-3	NA	CASSEAFSAGDTQYF	TGTGCCAGCAGTGAAGCTTTTTCCGCGGGAGATACGCAGTATTTT
NA	TRBV29-1	TRBJ1-5	TRBD1	CSGGDSRNQPQHF	TGCAGCGGAGGGGACAGTCGGAATCAGCCCCAGCATTTT
NA	TRBV6-5	TRBJ1-4	TRBD1	CATVGQGGEKLFF	TGTGCCACCGTGGGACAGGGAGGTGAAAAACTGTTTTTT
NA	TRBV5-1	TRBJ2-1	TRBD1	CASSSEGQGNNEQFF	TGCGCCAGCAGCTCAGAAGGACAGGGAAACAATGAGCAGTTCTTC
few	TRBV19	TRBJ1-2	TRBD1	CASSILGQGAVGYTF	TGTGCCAGTAGTATACTGGGGCAGGGGGCCGTTGGCTACACCTTC
NA	TRBV21-1	TRBJ2-7	NA	CASSNLKLRLAGGVFAYEQYF	TGTGCCAGCAGCAACCTAAAATTAAGACTAGCGGGAGGGGTATTCGCCTACGAGCAGTACTTC
NA	TRBV7-7	TRBJ2-1	NA	CASSLKTQGYNEQFF	TGTGCCAGCAGCCTGAAAACACAGGGTTACAATGAGCAGTTCTTC
NA	TRBV28	TRBJ1-4	NA	CASSLNEKLFF	TGTGCCAGCAGTCTCAATGAAAAACTGTTTTTT
NA	TRBV19	TRBJ2-1	NA	CATTAGRNEQFF	TGTGCCACAACTGCGGGGCGGAATGAGCAGTTCTTC
NA	TRBV5-1	TRBJ1-1	NA	CASSLGASANTEAFF	TGCGCCAGCAGCTTGGGTGCCAGCGCGAACACTGAAGCTTTCTTT
NA	TRBV27	TRBJ1-4	TRBD1	CASSRRTGQNEKLFF	TGTGCCAGCAGTCGACGGACAGGGCAGAATGAAAAACTGTTTTTT
NA	TRBV27	TRBJ2-7	TRBD2	CASGLAAEQYF	TGTGCCAGCGGACTAGCGGCCGAGCAGTACTTC
NA	TRBV7-9	TRBJ1-2	NA	CASSLWQGPHGYTF	TGTGCCAGCAGCTTATGGCAGGGGCCCCATGGCTACACCTTC
NA	TRBV19	TRBJ2-1	NA	CASSRGNYLYNEQFF	TGTGCCAGTAGCCGCGGGAACTACCTGTACAATGAGCAGTTCTTC
NA	TRBV5-1	TRBJ2-5	TRBD2	CASSFGGGLALQETQYF	TGCGCCAGCAGCTTTGGTGGAGGACTAGCGCTCCAAGAGACCCAGTACTTC
NA	TRBV3-1/TRBV3-2	TRBJ2-1	NA	CASSPSRVASRSEQFF	TGTGCCAGCAGCCCATCTAGGGTAGCGTCGCGGAGTGAGCAGTTCTTC
NA	TRBV11-2	TRBJ1-6	NA	CASSLVGGNSPLHF	TGTGCCAGCAGCTTAGTTGGCGGTAATTCACCCCTCCACTTT
NA	TRBV18	TRBJ2-5	NA	CASSPLRQEVGETQYF	TGTGCCAGCTCACCGCTACGCCAGGAGGTCGGAGAGACCCAGTACTTC
NA	TRBV2	TRBJ2-6	TRBD1	CASGGAGTGDHGANVLTF	TGTGCCAGCGGGGGAGCCGGGACAGGGGACCATGGGGCCAACGTCCTGACTTTC
NA	TRBV29-1	TRBJ1-2	NA	CSANHGEGGYTF	TGCAGCGCCAACCATGGGGAGGGAGGCTACACCTTC
once	TRBV6-2/TRBV6-3	TRBJ2-7	TRBD1	CASSYPQGQRYYEQYF	TGTGCCAGCAGTTACCCTCAGGGACAGAGATACTACGAGCAGTACTTC
NA	TRBV7-9	TRBJ1-1	TRBD1	CASSWGQGDTEAFF	TGTGCCAGCAGCTGGGGACAGGGGGACACTGAAGCTTTCTTT
NA	TRBV5-1	TRBJ1-4	NA	CASSLMGAGEKLFF	TGCGCCAGCAGCTTGATGGGTGCGGGTGAAAAACTGTTTTTT
NA	TRBV5-6	TRBJ2-3	NA	CASSYRVLPSTDTQYF	TGTGCCAGCAGCTACAGGGTTCTCCCTAGCACAGATACGCAGTATTTT
NA	TRBV29-1	TRBJ2-5	NA	CSVGRVQETQYF	TGCAGCGTTGGCAGGGTCCAAGAGACCCAGTACTTC
NA	TRBV27	TRBJ2-7	TRBD1	CASTSTRQGSEQYF	TGTGCCAGCACCTCTACCCGACAGGGTAGCGAGCAGTACTTC
NA	TRBV9	TRBJ2-7	NA	CASSVSRGAHEQYF	TGTGCCAGCAGCGTATCCAGGGGAGCCCACGAGCAGTACTTC